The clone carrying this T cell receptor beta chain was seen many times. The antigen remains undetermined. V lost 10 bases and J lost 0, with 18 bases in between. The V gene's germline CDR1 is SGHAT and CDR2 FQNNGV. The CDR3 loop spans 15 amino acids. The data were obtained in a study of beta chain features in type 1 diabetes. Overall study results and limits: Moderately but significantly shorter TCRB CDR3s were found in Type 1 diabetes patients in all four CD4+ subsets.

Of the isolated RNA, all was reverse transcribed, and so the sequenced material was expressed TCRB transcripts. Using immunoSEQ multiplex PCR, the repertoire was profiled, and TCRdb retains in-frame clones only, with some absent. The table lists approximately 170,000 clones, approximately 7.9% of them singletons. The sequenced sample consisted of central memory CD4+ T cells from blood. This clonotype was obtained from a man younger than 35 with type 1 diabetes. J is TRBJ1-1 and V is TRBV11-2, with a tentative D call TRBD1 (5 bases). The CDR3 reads CATGPQGTMNTEAFF. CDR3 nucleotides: TGTGCCACCGGCCCCCAGGGAACCATGAACACTGAAGCTTTCTTT.